Each of the 2 T cell receptor beta chains below was sequenced from the same sample in a study of T cell clones after liver transplantation. Data came from immunoSEQ multiplex PCR; TCRdb stores just in-frame clones and leaves some out. The repertoire consists of about 18,000 clones, with 75% to 90% occurring once and the leading ten covering around 13%. The sequencing here drew on CD8+ T cells from blood, taken before liver transplant. The source of these receptors is a human donor who received a liver transplant.

This chain uses TRBV4-3 with TRBJ2-7; D tentatively fits TRBD1 or TRBD2 (7 bases each). V was trimmed by 3 bases and J by 4 bases, leaving 16 bases between them. CDR1 is LGHNA and CDR2 is YSLEER in the germline V gene. The CDR3 length is 15 residues. The chain's CDR3 is CASSHGQGEGYEQYF. The CDR3 DNA reads as TGCGCCAGCAGCCATGGGCAGGGGGAGGGATACGAGCAGTACTTC.

As concerns this clone: One junction end does not reproduce the germline sequence, and a read error may be involved. The rearrangement joins TRBV15 to TRBJ2-5, with TRBD2 identical over 14 bases. The V gene's germline CDR1 is LNHNV and CDR2 YYDKDF (reference sequence). The CDR3 length is 17 residues. As DNA, the CDR3 is TGTGCCACCAGCAGAGATAAGGGCAGACTAGCGGGAGGGCCGGGAAACTTC. This encodes CATSRDKGRLAGGPGNF.